One sample yielded the 10 T cell receptor beta chains listed below, sequenced in a study of cytomegalovirus exposure and HLA in healthy donors. PCR involved 60 Vbeta and 13 Jbeta primers. Clones were sequenced by immunoSEQ multiplex PCR, and TCRdb holds only the in-frame ones, with some missing. The sample has approximately 190,000 clones, roughly four fifths seen once. The sequencing input was PBMCs. Every receptor here comes from a woman aged 18 to 35 in good health and CMV-seronegative.

This sequence joins TRBV16 and TRBJ1-5, with a weak D call TRBD1 (5 bases). The V end lost 1 base, the J end lost 0 bases, and 13 bases lay between the germline ends. The germline gives CDR1 KGHSY, CDR2 FQNENV. This CDR3 region has 17 residues. The CDR3: CASSQFRQQHSNQPQHF. CDR3 coding DNA: TGTGCCAGCAGCCAATTTAGACAGCAGCATAGCAATCAGCCCCAGCATTTT.

CDR3 amino acids: CAWSPPLAGGPHAEQYF. The CDR3 DNA sequence: TGTGCCTGGAGCCCCCCTCTAGCGGGAGGCCCCCACGCCGAGCAGTACTTC. The chain combines TRBV30 with TRBJ2-7, with 11 bases that match TRBD2. Trimming removed 3 bases from V and 6 bases from J; junction bases left unmatched: 16. There are 17 residues in the CDR3. Germline values: CDR1 GTSNPN, CDR2 SVGIG (reference sequence).

The CDR3 sequence: CASSLLAASTDTQYF. The DNA for the CDR3 is TGTGCCAGCAGCCTCCTAGCGGCTAGCACAGATACGCAGTATTTT. J is TRBJ2-3 and V is TRBV7-2; 7 bases fit TRBD2. This CDR3 region has 15 residues. Unmatched junction bases numbered 5, after V lost 5 bases and J lost 0 bases. Germline V CDR1 and CDR2: SGHTA, FQGNSA.

The V call is TRBV28, the J call TRBJ1-5; unclear D gene. V was clipped by 10 bases and J by 3 bases, with 10 bases between them. Germline loops: CDR1 MDHEN, CDR2 SYDVKM. This CDR3 has 12 residues. CDR3 DNA sequence: TGTGCCACCCGGCAGGACAATCAGCCCCAGCATTTT. This sequence encodes CATRQDNQPQHF.

The chain recombines TRBV27 with TRBJ1-4, with a weak D call TRBD1 (5 bases). Trimming took off 3 bases at V and 5 bases at J, with 10 bases between the two ends. This CDR3 comprises 14 residues. Germline V gene lookup returns CDR1 MNHEY and CDR2 SMNVEV (reference sequence). The CDR3 sequence is CASSFAAGNEKLFF. DNA of the CDR3: TGTGCCAGCAGTTTCGCGGCAGGGAATGAAAAACTGTTTTTT. The whole variable domain, filled in from reference TRBV27 and TRBJ1-4, reads EAQVTQNPRYLITVTGKKLTVTCSQNMNHEYMSWYRQDPGLGLRQIYYSMNVEVTDKGDVPEGYKVSRKEKRNFPLILESPSPNQTSLYFCASSFAAGNEKLFFGSGTQLSVL.

J is TRBJ2-1 and V is TRBV30, with D hard to call. Trimming left V 5 bases short and J 8 bases short, with 10 bases between. The CDR3 covers 11 residues. The germline CDR1 and CDR2 sequences are GTSNPN and SVGIG (reference sequence). In DNA form, the CDR3 reads TGTGCCTGGTCCTTAGTTGATGAGCAGTTCTTC. Translated, it gives CAWSLVDEQFF.

This chain uses TRBV7-8 with TRBJ2-5; the match to TRBD2 covers 7 bases. The CDR3 length is 16 residues. V dropped 0 bases and J dropped 5; count of bases not matched to a gene: 9. CDR1 is SGHVS, CDR2 FQNEAQ, per germline. In nucleotides, the CDR3 is TGTGCCAGCAGCTTAGCTGGAGCGGGGCCGCTGGAGACCCAGTACTTC. It specifies CASSLAGAGPLETQYF.

The chain employs TRBV10-2 and TRBJ1-1; TRBD1 might be the D (6 bases). V gave up 1 base and J gave up 2 bases, with 11 bases separating them. The germline gives CDR1 WSHSY, CDR2 SAAADI. This CDR3 region has 15 residues. CDR3 sequence (DNA): TGCGCCAGCAGTGAGTTGGGGGGGCGAAACACTGAAGCTTTCTTT. Encoded protein: CASSELGGRNTEAFF.

The chain has TRBV9 and TRBJ2-3, with 9 bases fitting TRBD2. Trimming cost V 4 bases and J 5 bases; bases outside gene matches: 11. The CDR3 is made up of 16 amino acids. Germline CDR1 and CDR2: SGDLS and YYNGEE. CDR3 amino acids: CASSPTGVAGVDTQYF. The CDR3 coding sequence is TGTGCCAGCAGCCCCACAGGGGTAGCGGGAGTAGATACGCAGTATTTT.

The chain is built from TRBV27 and TRBJ1-5, with unresolved D. The CDR3 totals 14 residues. Trimming removed 3 bases from V and 3 bases from J, with 9 bases in between. Germline lookup yields CDR1 MNHEY and CDR2 SMNVEV (reference sequence). The CDR3 loop is CASSFSFYNQPQHF. The CDR3 DNA is TGTGCCAGCAGTTTTAGCTTTTACAATCAGCCCCAGCATTTT.